One sample yielded the 7 T cell receptor beta chains listed below, sequenced in a study of OX40 agonist ivuxolimab in advanced cancers. Profiled with immunoSEQ multiplex PCR; TCRdb holds only in-frame clones, not every one. Of almost 70,000 clones in the sample, roughly nine tenths were seen once. Source: CD4+ or CD8+ T cells sorted from blood, taken in a trial of the OX40 agonist ivuxolimab. The source is an adult with an advanced solid tumor such as melanoma, head and neck, liver or kidney cancer.

The chain couples TRBV6-5 to TRBJ2-5, with D possibly being TRBD2 (5 bases). V was trimmed by 6 bases and J by 3 bases, leaving 11 bases between them. CDR3 size: 13 residues. The germline CDR1 and CDR2 sequences are MNHEY and SVGAGI. CDR3 coding DNA: TGTGCCAGCAGCCCGGGGAGAGAAGAGACCCAGTACTTC. Protein: CASSPGREETQYF.

This clone was detected only once. This chain connects TRBV6-6 to TRBJ1-2, with D tentatively TRBD1 (5 bases). V lost 4 bases to trimming and J lost 2 bases, with 14 bases between them. This CDR3 has 15 residues. From germline, CDR1 is MNHNY and CDR2 SVGAGI (reference sequence). CDR3: CASSSITGGNYGYTF. The CDR3 coding sequence is TGTGCCAGCAGTTCGATTACAGGAGGGAACTATGGCTACACCTTC.

Turning to this clone: The junction departs from germline at one end; a sequencing error may be responsible. The rearrangement joins TRBV7-9 to TRBJ1-6, with no clear D. Germline V lookup: CDR1 SEHNR, CDR2 FQNEAQ (reference sequence). The length of the CDR3 is 13 residues. The CDR3 reads CASTLDLTRPLHF. Here the CDR3 DNA reads TGTGCCAGCACCTTAGATCTCACGAGGCCCCTCCACTTT.

The chain combines TRBV6-6 with TRBJ1-1; possible D gene TRBD1, 5 bases. This CDR3 is 14 amino acids long. Germline loops: CDR1 MNHNY, CDR2 SVGAGI (reference sequence). V was trimmed by 6 bases and J by 3 bases, leaving 14 bases between them. The CDR3 is CASSDEGKDTEAFF. The CDR3 DNA reads TGTGCCAGCAGCGACGAGGGGAAGGACACTGAAGCTTTCTTT.

The V and J genes are TRBV30 and TRBJ2-1, with D perhaps being TRBD1 or TRBD2 (5 bases each). The length of the CDR3 is 17 residues. V was pared by 2 bases and J by 6 bases, with 23 bases between. The germline V gene has CDR1 GTSNPN and CDR2 SVGIG (reference sequence). The CDR3 region is CAWSTSLGTAFGNEQFF. The CDR3 region has the DNA TGTGCCTGGAGTACGTCTTTGGGGACCGCTTTTGGCAATGAGCAGTTCTTC.

The rearrangement links TRBV19 to TRBJ1-2; D gene unclear. From germline, CDR1 is LNHDA and CDR2 SQIVND (reference sequence). With 3 bases removed from V and 2 bases from J, the gap between germline ends came to 7 bases. The CDR3 length is 13 residues. CDR3 sequence (DNA): TGTGCCAGTAGTATCGACGGCAACTATGGCTACACCTTC. It specifies CASSIDGNYGYTF. Looking up the rest from reference TRBV19 and TRBJ1-2 gives the full variable domain: DGGITQSPKYLFRKEGQNVTLSCEQNLNHDAMYWYRQDPGQGLRLIYYSQIVNDFQKGDIAEGYSVSREKKESFPLTVTSAQKNPTAFYLCASSIDGNYGYTFGSGTRLTVV.

The J gene is TRBJ1-6, the V gene TRBV11-3, with TRBD1 identical over 7 bases. Germline-derived CDR1 and CDR2 are SGHNT and YENEEA. V trimming: 0 bases; J trimming: 7 bases; junction bases outside the gene matches: 6. The CDR3 extends over 16 amino acids. CDR3 sequence (DNA): TGTGCCAGCAGCTTAGAGGCAGGGGGTACGAATTCACCCCTCCACTTT. This codes for CASSLEAGGTNSPLHF.